This TCR beta chain comes out of a study of OX40 agonist ivuxolimab in advanced cancers. Regarding the study in general: Ivuxolimab was an agonistic, fully human IgG2 monoclonal antibody directed against OX40 (CD134), a costimulatory receptor. Peripheral TCRbeta sequencing was intended to test whether TCR sequence diversity was altered and clonal T-cell expansion was caused by ivuxolimab. Patients were allowed to have had prior anti-PD-1, anti-PD-L1 or anti-CTLA-4 therapy, and more than 35% of the dose-escalation patients had been treated with checkpoint inhibitors. Among the roughly 52 dose-escalation patients, 19 had hepatocellular carcinoma, roughly 15 melanoma, 9 renal cell carcinoma and 9 head and neck cancer. Partial responses occurred in three dose-escalation patients, of whom one had hepatocellular carcinoma and two had cutaneous melanoma. Intravenous ivuxolimab was administered to patients every 2 weeks at six dose levels: 0.01, 0.1, 0.3, 1.5, 3 and 10 mg/kg. In the dose-escalation cohort, 82.7% of patients were male, and the mean age was roughly 60 years, with a range of roughly 20 to 80. The paper reports the monotherapy dose-escalation portion (N of about 47 patients) of the phase I ivuxolimab trial. What the work shows at the level of the full study, not this receptor alone: Low levels of normalized T-cell clonal expansion were also seen in some nonresponding patients. After ivuxolimab, CD8+ T cells had more expanded clones than CD4+ T cells on average. At doses of 0.1 to 3.0 mg/kg, clonal expansion of both CD4+ and CD8+ T cells in blood was seen between baseline and week 6. In partial responders in the 0.1-3.0 mg/kg groups, normalized peripheral clonal expansion was found to be among the lowest, especially among CD8+ T cells. The antigen specificity of the clonally expanded peripheral T cells was not determined.

The trial excluded patients who had a history of autoimmune disease or who were on systemic immunosuppression. In every dose cohort, peripheral blood was drawn for TCR sequencing at baseline, cycle 4 day 1, and cycle 7 day 1. Samples were obtained from an open-label, multicenter, first-in-human phase I dose-escalation trial of ivuxolimab. Adults with locally advanced or metastatic melanoma, renal cell, hepatocellular, or head and neck squamous cell carcinoma were enrolled in the trial. Before TCR sequencing, CD4+ and CD8+ T cells were separately sorted from peripheral blood. The V end gives up 5 bases and the J end 5 bases, leaving 8 bases in the junction not matched to a gene. The germline V gene provides CDR1 SGHVS and CDR2 FNYEAQ. Spanning cysteine to phenylalanine, the CDR3 consists of 14 amino acids. CDR3 DNA only is kept here, 42 bases in frame from base 1. With regard to this clone: Which antigen it targets is not known. The sample holds no much larger clone one base away, and base qualities are not on file.

Genomic DNA was isolated from the sorted cells so that the TCRbeta CDR3 region could be sequenced. The immunoSEQ Assay was used for sequencing of TCRbeta CDR3 regions. This immuneACCESS table, as held by TCRdb, lists in-frame sequences with V and J called but not all clones. Of the missing ones, under half trace to an unresolved V gene in checked studies; the others have no known cause. The sample yields about 77,000 clones; around 86% were counted once. 6.2% of the sample is taken by the ten largest. The sequence was obtained from an adult with an advanced solid tumor such as melanoma, head and neck, liver or kidney cancer. Sequenced material: CD4+ or CD8+ T cells sorted from blood, taken in a trial of the OX40 agonist ivuxolimab. The chain joins TRBV7-6 to TRBJ2-7; 8 central bases correspond to TRBD1. The nucleotide sequence is given as TGTGCCAGCAGCGAACGAGACAGGGGCCACGAGCAGTACTTC. The encoded protein is CASSERDRGHEQYF.